This passage covers 7 T cell receptor beta chains from one sample sequenced in a study of blood T cell repertoires in COVID-19. TCRdb's copy holds only in-frame clones and misses some; the assay was immunoSEQ multiplex PCR. The sample shows over 25,000 clones, approximately 85% of them seen only once. The sequencing sample was made of peripheral blood. The receptor source for this set is a human donor in a cohort sampled during active COVID-19.

CDR3 bases: TGTGCCAGCAGCCCTCGGGTGGAATCCTACAATGAGCAGTTCTTC. This gives the protein CASSPRVESYNEQFF. The rearrangement uses TRBV9 and TRBJ2-1; D gene ambiguous. CDR1 and CDR2 from the germline V gene are SGDLS and YYNGEE. Trimming pared 4 bases from V and 1 base from J, leaving 12 bases between. The CDR3 extends over 15 amino acids.

As to this clone: One end of the junction does not line up with germline, which may come from a read error. The chain joins TRBV2 to TRBJ1-2, with D possibly being TRBD1 (5 bases). CDR1 and CDR2 from the germline V gene are SNHLY and FYNNEI. This CDR3 region has 14 residues. The CDR3: CASSAESQGYGYTF. In nucleotides, the CDR3 is TGTGCCAGTAGTGCCGAGAGCCAGGGCTATGGCTACACCTTC.

The chain joins TRBV7-8 to TRBJ2-1; tentative D call: TRBD2 (5 bases). The CDR3 extends over 17 amino acids. Per the germline V gene, CDR1 is SGHVS and CDR2 is FQNEAQ. The V end lost 1 base, the J end lost 0 bases, and 13 bases lay between the germline ends. CDR3 amino acids: CASSLGGGPSSYNEQFF. The CDR3 DNA reads as TGTGCCAGCAGCTTAGGAGGCGGGCCGAGCTCCTACAATGAGCAGTTCTTC. Based on the CDR3 plus reference TRBV7-8 and TRBJ2-1, the full variable domain is GAGVSQSPRYKVAKRGQDVALRCDPISGHVSLFWYQQALGQGPEFLTYFQNEAQLDKSGLPSDRFFAERPEGSVSTLKIQRTQQEDSAVYLCASSLGGGPSSYNEQFFGPGTRLTVL.

The chain carries TRBV25-1 and TRBJ1-5; D might be TRBD1 (6 bases). The CDR3 runs to 14 residues. The V end was cut by 4 bases, the J end by 5 bases, with 12 bases between. Per germline, CDR1 MGHDK and CDR2 SYGVNS. CDR3: CASSGTGTYQPQHF. The CDR3 coding sequence is TGTGCCAGCAGTGGCACAGGGACCTATCAGCCCCAGCATTTT.

The chain joins TRBV11-2 to TRBJ2-1; TRBD2 matches at 7 bases. The CDR3 extends over 17 amino acids. Per germline, CDR1 SGHAT and CDR2 FQNNGV. The J segment lost 12 bases and the V segment lost 5 bases, leaving 22 bases of the junction unmatched. CDR3 residues: CASSLRGRTSVPHGQFF. In DNA form, the CDR3 reads TGTGCCAGCAGCCTCCGAGGGAGGACTAGTGTTCCACATGGGCAGTTCTTC.

About this clone: Sequence at one end of the junction differs from germline and may be a read error. The J gene is TRBJ1-2, the V gene TRBV10-3; D ambiguous. The length of the CDR3 is 13 residues. Germline CDR1 is ENHRY and CDR2 is SYGVKD. The CDR3 DNA is TGTGCCATCAGTGAACCCCCTAACTATGGCTACGCCTTC. Residues: CAISEPPNYGYAF.

This rearrangement joins TRBV2 to TRBJ2-7, with D hard to call. Per germline, CDR1 SNHLY and CDR2 FYNNEI. The V gene lost 4 bases and the J gene lost 0 bases, with 4 bases spanning the gap. CDR3 size: 12 residues. For the CDR3, the DNA is TGTGCCAGCAGTGTTTACTCCTACGAGCAGTACTTC. Translation gives CASSVYSYEQYF.